This TCR beta chain was found in a study of T cells in Graves' hyperthyroidism and ophthalmopathy. Amplified TCR beta CDR3 regions came from RNA transcripts. In the first-round RT-PCR of the TCR CDR3, the HTBI primer set was used. TCRdb reanalysed the multiplex PCR reads using MiXCR and keeps one entry per CDR3 protein. The data hold hundreds of thousands of distinct CDR3 sequences, with over 35% observed a single time. This sequence was found in a man younger than 35 with Graves' hyperthyroidism. Sequenced sample: blood.

CDR3 amino acids: CASKGEASEKLFF. The CDR3 DNA follows: TGTGCCAGCAAAGGGGAGGCTTCAGAAAAACTGTTTTTT. V gene TRBV7-2 combines with J gene TRBJ1-4; maybe TRBD1 (5 bases). V was clipped by 7 bases and J by 8 bases, with 14 bases between them. CDR1 is SGHTA and CDR2 is FQGNSA in the germline V gene. This CDR3 has 13 amino acids. The entire variable domain, with the rest obtained from reference TRBV7-2 and TRBJ1-4, is as follows: GAGVSQSPSNKVTEKGKDVELRCDPISGHTALYWYRQSLGQGLEFLIYFQGNSAPDKSGLPSDRFSAERTGGSVSTLTIQRTQQEDSAVYLCASKGEASEKLFFGSGTQLSVL.